A selection of T cell receptor beta chains follows, all from one sample in a study of T cell changes during pregnancy in multiple sclerosis. Profiled with immunoSEQ multiplex PCR; TCRdb holds only in-frame clones, not every one. Here the sample spans 47,000 or so clones, 90% being singletons. Sequencing used peripheral blood, obtained after pregnancy. The receptors originated from a female donor in good health, enrolled as a control in a pregnancy study. The CDR3 runs from the conserved cysteine through the conserved F or W. The D gene is left open where the match is weak. Clone size is stated in some rows and not others, as once, few, many or a class when expanded.

j_call	clone_size	d_call	v_call	cdr3_aa	cdr3_nt
TRBJ2-3	.	TRBD1	TRBV5-6	CASSLRTGSADTQYF	TGTGCCAGCAGCTTGCGGACAGGGTCCGCAGATACGCAGTATTTT
TRBJ2-3	.	TRBD1	TRBV7-9	CASSLAGTAKSTDTQYF	TGTGCCAGCAGCTTAGCTGGGACAGCCAAGAGCACAGATACGCAGTATTTT
TRBJ2-3	.	TRBD2	TRBV5-1	CASSTGLAGVPDTQYF	TGCGCCAGCAGCACGGGACTAGCGGGAGTCCCAGATACGCAGTATTTT
TRBJ2-5	.	.	TRBV9	CASSVDRVQETQYF	TGTGCCAGCAGCGTAGACAGAGTCCAAGAGACCCAGTACTTC
TRBJ1-2	.	.	TRBV6-1	CASSSGILYGYTF	TGTGCCAGCAGCTCAGGGATACTCTATGGCTACACCTTC
TRBJ1-5	.	.	TRBV5-4	CASSLPHQPQHF	TGTGCCAGCAGCCTCCCCCATCAGCCCCAGCATTTT
TRBJ1-1	.	TRBD1	TRBV19	CASSTDRGWEAFF	TGTGCCAGTAGTACTGACAGGGGCTGGGAAGCTTTCTTT
TRBJ2-7	.	.	TRBV6-5	CASSYGRAYEQYF	TGTGCCAGCAGTTACGGCAGGGCCTACGAGCAGTACTTC
TRBJ1-5	.	.	TRBV18	CASSLREGISNQPQHF	TGTGCCAGCTCCCTTCGCGAGGGTATAAGCAATCAGCCCCAGCATTTT
TRBJ1-2	.	TRBD1	TRBV19	CASSRRDRGRWESYGYTF	TGTGCCAGTTCTCGAAGGGACAGGGGACGATGGGAAAGCTATGGCTACACCTTC
TRBJ1-2	.	TRBD1	TRBV13	CASSLAGGAPHGYTF	TGTGCCAGCAGCTTAGCAGGGGGCGCCCCCCATGGCTACACCTTC
TRBJ1-1	.	TRBD1	TRBV23-1	CATGTENTEAFF	TGCGCCACAGGGACAGAGAACACTGAAGCTTTCTTT
TRBJ2-1	once	TRBD1	TRBV9	CASSVGTDNEQFF	TGTGCCAGCAGCGTCGGGACAGACAATGAGCAGTTCTTC
TRBJ1-2	.	.	TRBV7-2	CASSRREGGYYGYTF	TGTGCCAGCAGCCGCCGTGAGGGTGGATACTATGGCTACACCTTC
TRBJ2-3	.	TRBD2	TRBV9	CASSPWGTSGGAKDTQYF	TGTGCCAGCAGCCCATGGGGGACTAGCGGGGGGGCAAAAGATACGCAGTATTTT
TRBJ2-1	once	TRBD2	TRBV19	CATSGLASYNEQFF	TGTGCGACCTCCGGACTAGCAAGTTACAATGAGCAGTTCTTC
TRBJ2-7	few	.	TRBV5-6	CASSLRQGSDGSYEQYF	TGTGCCAGCAGCTTGCGTCAGGGCTCGGATGGGTCCTACGAGCAGTACTTC
TRBJ2-2	medium-sized	TRBD1	TRBV4-2	CASSQDWGQGAGELFF	TGTGCCAGCAGCCAAGATTGGGGACAGGGTGCCGGGGAGCTGTTTTTT
TRBJ2-2	.	.	TRBV14	CASSQGDFTGELFF	TGTGCCAGCAGCCAAGGGGACTTCACCGGGGAGCTGTTTTTT
TRBJ2-3	.	.	TRBV25-1	CASSSGATQYF	TGTGCCAGCAGTTCGGGAGCTACGCAGTATTTT
TRBJ2-7	.	TRBD1	TRBV9	CASSVQGASYEQYF	TGTGCCAGCAGCGTGCAGGGGGCCTCCTACGAGCAGTACTTC
TRBJ1-3	.	TRBD1	TRBV7-6	CASSLLGTASLSSGNTIYF	TGTGCCAGCAGCTTATTGGGGACAGCTAGTTTGAGCTCTGGAAACACCATATATTTT
TRBJ2-1	.	.	TRBV4-3	CASSQGSQGTYNEQFF	TGCGCCAGCAGCCAAGGTTCTCAGGGCACCTACAATGAGCAGTTCTTC
TRBJ1-5	.	.	TRBV7-2	CASSGGVQGSNQPQHF	TGTGCCAGCAGCGGAGGCGTACAGGGAAGCAATCAGCCCCAGCATTTT
TRBJ2-1	.	.	TRBV27	CASSPPPGVHEQFF	TGTGCCAGCAGTCCGCCTCCAGGGGTTCATGAGCAGTTCTTC
TRBJ2-7	.	TRBD2	TRBV28	CASSHSWTSAWGLSYEQYF	TGTGCCAGCAGCCATAGTTGGACTAGCGCCTGGGGGCTCTCCTACGAGCAGTACTTC
TRBJ2-5	.	TRBD2	TRBV27	CASSLGGGGGETQYF	TGTGCCAGCAGTTTAGGTGGCGGGGGGGGTGAGACCCAGTACTTC
TRBJ1-1	.	.	TRBV19	CASTQRGLTNTEAFF	TGTGCCAGTACCCAAAGGGGACTAACGAACACTGAAGCTTTCTTT
TRBJ2-2	.	.	TRBV6-5	CASSRTGELFF	TGTGCCAGCAGCCGCACCGGGGAGCTGTTTTTT
TRBJ2-2	.	TRBD2	TRBV27	CASSSNLAGVLLAGELFF	TGTGCCAGCAGTTCAAACTTAGCGGGAGTTCTACTCGCCGGGGAGCTGTTTTTT
TRBJ2-2	.	TRBD2	TRBV5-5	CASSPGLAGGPGELFF	TGTGCCAGCAGCCCCGGACTAGCGGGGGGGCCCGGGGAGCTGTTTTTT
TRBJ1-1	.	.	TRBV7-3	CASSLRKGAFF	TGTGCCAGCAGCTTGAGGAAGGGGGCTTTCTTT
TRBJ2-3	.	.	TRBV5-4	CASSPSIRSTDTQYF	TGTGCCAGCAGCCCCTCGATCAGGAGCACAGATACGCAGTATTTT
TRBJ1-4	.	.	TRBV5-6	CASSLVGGEVFF	TGTGCCAGCAGCTTGGTCGGAGGGGAGGTGTTTTTT
TRBJ1-2	.	.	TRBV6-5	CASRSEPYGYTF	TGTGCCAGCAGATCTGAGCCCTATGGCTACACCTTC
TRBJ1-4	once	.	TRBV25-1	CASQMGGREKLFF	TGTGCCAGCCAAATGGGAGGCAGGGAAAAACTGTTTTTT
TRBJ1-6	once	.	TRBV4-1	CASSQGIAPLHF	TGCGCCAGCAGCCAAGGTATTGCGCCCCTCCACTTT
TRBJ1-1	.	.	TRBV7-9	CASSLRQVTNTEAFF	TGTGCCAGCAGCCTCAGACAGGTCACGAACACTGAAGCTTTCTTT
TRBJ1-5	.	TRBD1	TRBV18	CASSPGQGAANQPQHF	TGTGCCAGCTCACCCGGACAGGGGGCCGCCAATCAGCCCCAGCATTTT
TRBJ1-1	once	.	TRBV2	CASSEEGDTEAFF	TGTGCCAGCAGTGAGGAGGGTGACACTGAAGCTTTCTTT
TRBJ2-1	.	.	TRBV6-1	CASNAGYGQFF	TGTGCCAGCAACGCGGGATATGGGCAGTTCTTC
TRBJ2-7	.	TRBD2	TRBV28	CASSLWTSGSNEQYF	TGTGCCAGCAGTTTATGGACTAGCGGGAGTAATGAGCAGTACTTC
TRBJ1-6	.	TRBD1	TRBV28	CASSYPQGAGSPLHF	TGTGCCAGCAGTTACCCACAGGGGGCCGGCTCACCCCTCCACTTT
TRBJ1-4	.	.	TRBV27	CASSSYGGEKLFF	TGTGCCAGCAGTTCCTACGGGGGGGAAAAACTGTTTTTT
TRBJ2-5	.	TRBD2	TRBV7-2	CASIVAGVGYQETQYF	TGTGCCAGCATCGTAGCGGGAGTAGGGTACCAAGAGACCCAGTACTTC
TRBJ2-7	.	TRBD2	TRBV7-9	CASSSSGRAGYEQYF	TGTGCCAGCAGTTCTAGCGGGAGGGCCGGGTACGAGCAGTACTTC